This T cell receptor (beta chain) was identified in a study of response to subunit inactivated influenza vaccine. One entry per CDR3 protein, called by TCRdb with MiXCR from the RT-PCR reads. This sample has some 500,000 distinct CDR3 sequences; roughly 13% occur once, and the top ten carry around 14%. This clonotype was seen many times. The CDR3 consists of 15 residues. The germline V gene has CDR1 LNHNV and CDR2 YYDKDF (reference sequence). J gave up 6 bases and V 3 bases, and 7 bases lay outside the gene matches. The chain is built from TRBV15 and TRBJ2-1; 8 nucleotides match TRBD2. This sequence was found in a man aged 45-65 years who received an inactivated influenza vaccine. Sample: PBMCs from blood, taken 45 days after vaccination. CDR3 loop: CATSRSGSRGNEQFF. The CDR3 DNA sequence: TGTGCCACCAGCAGGAGCGGGAGTAGGGGCAATGAGCAGTTCTTC.